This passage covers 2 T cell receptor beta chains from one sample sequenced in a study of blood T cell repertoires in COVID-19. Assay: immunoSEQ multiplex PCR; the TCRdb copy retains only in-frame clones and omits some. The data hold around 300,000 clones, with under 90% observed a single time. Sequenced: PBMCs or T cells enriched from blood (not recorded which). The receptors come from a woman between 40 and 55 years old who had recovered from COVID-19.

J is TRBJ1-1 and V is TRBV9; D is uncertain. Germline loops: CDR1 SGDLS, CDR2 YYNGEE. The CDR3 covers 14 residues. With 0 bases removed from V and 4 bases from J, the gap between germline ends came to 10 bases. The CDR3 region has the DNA TGTGCCAGCAGCGTAGTAGTGGGGAGCACTGAAGCTTTCTTT. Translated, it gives CASSVVVGSTEAFF.

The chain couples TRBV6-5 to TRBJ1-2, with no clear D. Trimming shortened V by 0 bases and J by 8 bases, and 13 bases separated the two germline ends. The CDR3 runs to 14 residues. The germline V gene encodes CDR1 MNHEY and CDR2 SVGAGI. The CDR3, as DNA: TGTGCCAGCAGTTACTCCTCGCCCGCGGCGGGCTACACCTTC. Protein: CASSYSSPAAGYTF.